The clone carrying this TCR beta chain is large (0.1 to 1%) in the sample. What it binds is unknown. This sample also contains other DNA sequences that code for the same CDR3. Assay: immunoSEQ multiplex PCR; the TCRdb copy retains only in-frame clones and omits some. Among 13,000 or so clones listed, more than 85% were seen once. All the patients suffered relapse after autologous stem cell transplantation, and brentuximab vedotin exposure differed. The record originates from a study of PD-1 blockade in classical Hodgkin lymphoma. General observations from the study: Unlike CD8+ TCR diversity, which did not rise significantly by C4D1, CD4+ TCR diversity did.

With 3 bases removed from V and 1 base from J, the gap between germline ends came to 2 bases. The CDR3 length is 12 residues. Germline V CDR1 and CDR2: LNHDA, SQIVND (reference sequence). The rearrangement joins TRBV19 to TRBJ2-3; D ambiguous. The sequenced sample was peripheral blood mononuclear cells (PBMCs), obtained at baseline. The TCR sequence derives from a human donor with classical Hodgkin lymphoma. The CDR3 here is CASSIGTDTQYF. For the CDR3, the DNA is TGTGCCAGTAGTATTGGCACAGATACGCAGTATTTT.